This passage covers 21 T cell receptor beta chains from one sample sequenced in a study of T-cell reconstitution after alpha-beta-depleted transplantation in children (dated by TCRdb to 2016 to 2018). Libraries were prepared through PCR. Sequencing took place on an Illumina HiSeq 2500. TCR libraries were prepared with molecular barcoding, using unique molecular identifiers to normalize TCRbeta repertoire quantification. TCRdb applied fastp at Q25 and MiXCR to the public reads, then kept only in-frame beta chains. Under each unique CDR3 protein, matching rows form one entry showing the most common genes and DNA. The sample contains about 230,000 distinct CDR3 sequences, over 9.5% of them found a single time. Roughly 5.1% of the sample lies in the top ten. Sequenced here: PBMCs from the stem cell graft donor, sampled from the stem cell graft. The source is a human donor who donated a stem cell graft to a child with SCID.

This clonotype came up many times. The chain joins TRBV5-1 to TRBJ2-2; D is undetermined. Germline-derived CDR1 and CDR2 are SGHRS and YFSETQ. The CDR3 has 17 amino acids. The germline V and J ends were trimmed by 4 bases and 6 bases, with 22 bases remaining between them. CDR3 coding DNA: TGCGCCAGCAGCCCCCGATTAGCAAGGGAAGTAGCCGGGGAGCTGTTTTTT. Translated: CASSPRLAREVAGELFF.

This clonotype occurred many times. The chain has TRBV4-2 and TRBJ2-6; either TRBD1 or TRBD2 may supply D (5 bases each). In germline, CDR1 is LGHNA, CDR2 YNFKEQ. The CDR3 runs to 19 residues. V dropped 1 base and J dropped 2 bases, with 18 bases sitting between them. The DNA for the CDR3 is TGTGCCAGCAGCCAAGGCGGTGTGGGGACGGTAGCTGGGGCCAACGTCCTGACTTTC. Amino acid sequence: CASSQGGVGTVAGANVLTF.

This clonotype was seen repeatedly, ten times or more. This chain joins TRBV4-3 and TRBJ1-2; no reliable D call. V was clipped by 0 bases and J by 3 bases, with 8 bases between them. The CDR3 spans 14 residues. Looked up from germline, CDR1 is LGHNA and CDR2 is YSLEER. The CDR3 sequence is CASSQEFNHYGYTF. As DNA, the CDR3 is TGCGCCAGCAGCCAAGAGTTCAACCACTATGGCTACACCTTC.

At least ten counts were recorded for this clonotype. The gene calls are TRBV7-2 and TRBJ1-1; D gene ambiguous. V lost 2 bases, J lost 1 base, and 5 bases lay in between. Germline CDR1 reads SGHTA; CDR2 reads FQGNSA. The CDR3 has 13 residues. The CDR3 here is CASSLRRNTEAFF. Written as DNA, the CDR3 is TGTGCCAGCAGCTTACGCCGGAACACTGAAGCTTTCTTT.

This clonotype was counted ten times or more. This rearrangement joins TRBV19 to TRBJ1-1; 7 bases align to TRBD1. This CDR3 comprises 15 residues. Per the germline V gene, CDR1 is LNHDA and CDR2 is SQIVND (reference sequence). V was clipped by 6 bases and J by 5 bases; unmatched bases: 12. The CDR3 protein is CASSHPRQGRTEAFF. In DNA form, the CDR3 reads TGTGCCAGTAGCCACCCTAGACAGGGCCGGACTGAAGCTTTCTTT.

This clonotype was observed many times. The V call is TRBV29-1, the J call TRBJ1-1, with 10 bases matching TRBD1. This CDR3 is built from 15 residues. Germline V gives CDR1 SQVTM, CDR2 ANQGSEA. The V and J ends lost 1 base and 5 bases, in that order; junction bases with no gene match: 7. The CDR3 nucleotides read TGCAGCGTTGAAGGGGGACAGGGGTCCTGGACTGAAGCTTTCTTT. Its protein is CSVEGGQGSWTEAFF.

In this sample, this clonotype turned up many times. The chain couples TRBV5-5 to TRBJ1-1; no clear D gene. Germline loops: CDR1 SGHKS, CDR2 YYEKEE (reference sequence). CDR3 length: 18 residues. Trimming cost V 2 bases and J 5 bases, with 25 bases left between them. The CDR3: CASSFTSTNEGRRTEAFF. CDR3 DNA sequence: TGTGCCAGCAGCTTCACCTCGACAAACGAAGGCAGACGGACTGAAGCTTTCTTT.

V and J are TRBV7-2 and TRBJ1-1, with 7 bases lining up with TRBD1. The CDR3 is 14 residues long. CDR1 is SGHTA and CDR2 is FQGNSA in the germline V gene. With 4 bases clipped from V and 5 bases from J, the junction kept 7 bases outside the gene matches. The CDR3 sequence is CASSSGGWGTEAFF. CDR3 in DNA: TGTGCCAGCAGCTCAGGGGGATGGGGGACTGAAGCTTTCTTT. Complete variable domain (other parts from reference TRBV7-2 and TRBJ1-1): GAGVSQSPSNKVTEKGKDVELRCDPISGHTALYWYRQSLGQGLEFLIYFQGNSAPDKSGLPSDRFSAERTGGSVSTLTIQRTQQEDSAVYLCASSSGGWGTEAFFGQGTRLTVV.

In this sample, this clonotype turned up many times. This sequence joins TRBV6-5 and TRBJ2-3; D not resolved. Trimming left V 0 bases short and J 0 bases short, with 13 bases between. This CDR3 has 17 residues. Germline CDR1 is MNHEY and CDR2 is SVGAGI. The CDR3 spells CASSYSFSTPSTDTQYF. The CDR3 DNA is TGTGCCAGCAGTTACTCGTTTTCTACCCCTAGCACAGATACGCAGTATTTT.

This clonotype was observed at least ten times. This rearrangement joins TRBV4-1 to TRBJ1-3, with a tentative D call TRBD1 (5 bases). Germline-derived CDR1 and CDR2 are MGHRA and YSYEKL. The CDR3 has 17 amino acids. V was clipped by 0 bases and J by 7 bases, with 19 bases between them. CDR3 protein: CASSQDSAFQGRNTIYF. In nucleotides, the CDR3 is TGCGCCAGCAGCCAAGATTCCGCTTTTCAGGGTAGGAACACCATATATTTT.

The sample holds many counts of this clonotype. The rearrangement uses TRBV20-1 and TRBJ1-5; D not certain. The CDR3 is 13 amino acids. The germline V and J ends were trimmed by 3 bases and 5 bases, with 11 bases remaining between them. Per the germline V gene, CDR1 is DFQATT and CDR2 is SNEGSKA (reference sequence). The CDR3 sequence: CSARSGVDQPQHF. DNA for the CDR3: TGCAGTGCTAGGTCCGGGGTGGATCAGCCCCAGCATTTT.

The gene calls are TRBV7-9 and TRBJ2-1, with 7 positions matching TRBD2. The germline CDR1 and CDR2 sequences are SEHNR and FQNEAQ (reference sequence). CDR3 size: 15 residues. J lost 6 bases, V lost 5 bases, and 10 bases had no gene match. The CDR3 reads CASSQPSLASNEQFF. The CDR3 bases are TGTGCCAGCAGCCAACCTTCACTAGCGAGCAATGAGCAGTTCTTC. Full variable domain (outside the CDR3, taken from reference TRBV7-9 and TRBJ2-1): DTGVSQNPRHKITKRGQNVTFRCDPISEHNRLYWYRQTLGQGPEFLTYFQNEAQLEKSRLLSDRFSAERPKGSFSTLEIQRTEQGDSAMYLCASSQPSLASNEQFFGPGTRLTVL.

This clonotype appeared many times. The V and J genes are TRBV6-1 and TRBJ2-2, with TRBD1 identical over 8 bases. V shed 5 bases, J shed 5 bases, and the junction held 7 bases outside the gene matches. The CDR3 has 15 amino acids. Germline assignment: CDR1 MNHNS and CDR2 SASEGT. This CDR3 reads CASSQRTGRTGELFF. DNA of the CDR3: TGTGCCAGCAGTCAAAGGACAGGGCGGACCGGGGAGCTGTTTTTT.

This clonotype was found many times. This chain connects TRBV5-6 to TRBJ2-3; 7 positions match TRBD1. Germline values: CDR1 SGHDT, CDR2 YYEEEE. Trimming removed 4 bases from V and 6 bases from J; junction bases left unmatched: 14. The CDR3 runs 16 residues. CDR3 sequence (DNA): TGTGCCAGCAGCCCCTGGGGGACAGCCCTTACGGATACGCAGTATTTT. As protein: CASSPWGTALTDTQYF.

This clonotype was detected many times. DNA of the CDR3: TGTGCCAGCAGCTCACACCGATGGGCCGGTGGCACTGAAGCTTTCTTT. Amino acids: CASSSHRWAGGTEAFF. This sequence joins TRBV7-8 and TRBJ1-1, with D unclear. CDR1 and CDR2 from the germline V gene are SGHVS and FQNEAQ. Trimming took 4 bases from V and 4 from J, leaving 19 bases between them. There are 16 residues in the CDR3. Using reference TRBV7-8 and TRBJ1-1 for the parts outside the CDR3, the full variable domain is GAGVSQSPRYKVAKRGQDVALRCDPISGHVSLFWYQQALGQGPEFLTYFQNEAQLDKSGLPSDRFFAERPEGSVSTLKIQRTQQEDSAVYLCASSSHRWAGGTEAFFGQGTRLTVV.

At least ten counts were recorded for this clonotype. The chain uses TRBV25-1 and TRBJ2-3, with D perhaps given as TRBD1 or TRBD2 (5 bases each). V shed 3 bases and J shed 6 bases, with 22 bases lying between them. Germline V CDR1 and CDR2: MGHDK, SYGVNS. CDR3 length: 17 amino acids. The CDR3 sequence is CASSEKGTDVARDTQYF. Written as DNA, the CDR3 is TGTGCCAGCAGTGAGAAAGGGACCGACGTGGCAAGGGATACGCAGTATTTT. Based on the CDR3 plus reference TRBV25-1 and TRBJ2-3, the full variable domain is EADIYQTPRYLVIGTGKKITLECSQTMGHDKMYWYQQDPGMELHLIHYSYGVNSTEKGDLSSESTVSRIRTEHFPLTLESARPSHTSQYLCASSEKGTDVARDTQYFGPGTRLTVL.

This clonotype was recorded at least ten times. This chain joins TRBV7-3 and TRBJ2-3, with 9 bases aligning to TRBD1. The CDR3 contains 14 residues. The V gene end was trimmed by 5 bases and the J gene end by 9 bases; junction bases not matched to a gene: 9. Germline V gives CDR1 SGHTA, CDR2 FQGTGA. The CDR3 loop is CASSRDRADETQYF. The CDR3 DNA sequence: TGTGCCAGCAGCCGGGACAGGGCTGATGAGACGCAGTATTTT.

This clonotype was recorded at least ten times. The rearrangement links TRBV5-1 to TRBJ1-5; tentatively, D is TRBD1 (6 bases). The CDR3 extends over 15 amino acids. Germline-derived CDR1 and CDR2 are SGHRS and YFSETQ. Trimming took off 0 bases at V and 7 bases at J, with 14 bases between the two ends. The CDR3 loop reads CASSLEPRGAQPQHF. In nucleotides, the CDR3 is TGCGCCAGCAGCTTGGAACCACGGGGGGCGCAGCCCCAGCATTTT.

At least ten counts were recorded for this clonotype. The chain links TRBV20-1 to TRBJ1-1; D gene unclear. CDR1 and CDR2 (germline): DFQATT, SNEGSKA (reference sequence). V was trimmed by 6 bases and J by 4 bases, leaving 9 bases between them. There are 11 residues in the CDR3. The CDR3 DNA sequence: TGCAGTGCCCCAGCTAGCACTGAAGCTTTCTTT. Translated: CSAPASTEAFF.

The chain is built from TRBV10-1 and TRBJ2-2; D might be TRBD1 (7 bases). The germline V and J ends were trimmed by 5 bases and 7 bases, with 14 bases remaining between them. The CDR3 spans 14 residues. CDR1 WNHNN and CDR2 SYGVQD come from the germline V gene (reference sequence). CDR3 amino acids: CASSSGTAGGELFF. CDR3 DNA: TGCGCCAGCAGTTCCGGGACAGCGGGCGGGGAGCTGTTTTTT.

Many counts were recorded for this clonotype. CDR3 protein: CASSLSRSNQPQHF. CDR3 DNA sequence: TGTGCCAGCAGTTTAAGCAGGAGCAATCAGCCCCAGCATTTT. The chain carries TRBV28 and TRBJ1-5; D ambiguous. The germline gives CDR1 MDHEN, CDR2 SYDVKM. CDR3 length: 14 residues. V was cut by 2 bases and J by 1 base, with 6 bases left in between.